This entry concerns a single T cell receptor beta chain. This receptor's antigen is unknown. Base-call qualities are not available, and no considerably larger clone is one nucleotide away. This entry comes from a study of a mutant IDH1 vaccine in newly diagnosed glioma listed by TCRdb under 2021. Turning to the overall study: The roughly 34 treated patients were roughly 60% male and around 38% female, with a mean age of approximately 38 years. Longitudinal TCRB deep sequencing was done for 20 to 25 treated patients, wherever samples were available for exploratory analyses. Peripheral blood was drawn at six visits: V03 (baseline), V05, V07, V10, V12 and V13. Before enrollment, patients had received standard therapy of radiotherapy alone, temozolomide alone, or radiochemotherapy with temozolomide; most received the combination.

The research as a whole found: Selection of PBMC samples for TCRB deep sequencing was based on availability. It was noted by the authors that analyses of patient blood samples could not be reproduced owing to sample limitations. Pseudoprogression appeared unrelated to alterations in the top peripheral T cell clonotypes detected by TCRB sequencing. Immune responses induced by the vaccine were seen in over 80% of patients across multiple MHC alleles.

Library construction relied on the immunoSEQ multiplex PCR assay. The hsTCRB Kit was used according to the manufacturer's protocol to amplify rearranged TCR beta chain sequences. An Illumina MiSeq was used to sequence the TCRB libraries. Turning to the authors' computational methods: The kit vendor's proprietary platform handled demultiplexing, trimming and gene mapping. As stored in TCRdb, this immuneACCESS dataset retains in-frame rearrangements with V and J assigned. A fraction of the clones does not appear; measured against another copy, unresolved V genes explain less than half of the discrepancy, and the remainder lacks a known reason. The V and J calls and the clone size are those of that table, but D and trimming were determined from the DNA. The table for this sample lists 23,000 or so clones; roughly nine tenths of them were counted only once. Of the sample, about 10% falls within the top ten clones.

CDR3 length: 14 amino acids, cysteine to phenylalanine. The sequence is cut down to CDR3 DNA, 42 bases in frame from base 1. The germline V gene (reference sequence) provides CDR1 SEHNR and CDR2 FQNEAQ. V ends up 6 bases short and J 6 bases short, with an unmatched junction base count of 6. The time point label on this specimen signifies: baseline, week 1 (first vaccination visit). The sample's treatment or condition label, decoded: pre-vaccination baseline after standard-of-care therapy. Newly diagnosed WHO grade 3 or 4 IDH1-mutant astrocytomas showing loss of nuclear ATRX were present in the donors. The samples were drawn from NOA16, a multicentre, single-arm, open-label phase I trial in Germany that tested a mutant IDH1 peptide vaccine in humans for the first time. Blood drawn at visit V03 was used as the baseline sample for immunogenicity testing. Genomic DNA for TCRB sequencing was isolated from EDTA blood with the DNeasy Blood and Tissue Kit.

Rearrangement joined TRBV7-9 to TRBJ2-7; 12 bases in between match TRBD2. The sample here was PBMCs, taken from a glioma patient treated with radiotherapy, temozolomide or both. This TCR derives from a young man with glioma. Here the CDR3 is given as CASSPGLAGSEQYF. The DNA is TGTGCCAGCAGTCCCGGACTAGCGGGAAGCGAGCAGTACTTC.